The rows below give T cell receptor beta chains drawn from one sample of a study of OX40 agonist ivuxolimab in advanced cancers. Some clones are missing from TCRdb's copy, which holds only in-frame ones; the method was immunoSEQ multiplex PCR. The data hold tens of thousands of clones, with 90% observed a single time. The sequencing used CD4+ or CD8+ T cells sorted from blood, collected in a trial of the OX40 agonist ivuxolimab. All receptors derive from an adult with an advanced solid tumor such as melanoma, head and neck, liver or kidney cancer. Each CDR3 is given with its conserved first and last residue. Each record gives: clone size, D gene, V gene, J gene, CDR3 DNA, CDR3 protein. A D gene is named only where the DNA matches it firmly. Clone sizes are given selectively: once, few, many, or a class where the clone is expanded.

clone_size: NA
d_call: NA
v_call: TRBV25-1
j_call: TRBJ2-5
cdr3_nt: TGTGCCAGCAGTGAATCCCCCGGACAGGGAGGGGAGACCCAGTACTTC
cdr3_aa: CASSESPGQGGETQYF

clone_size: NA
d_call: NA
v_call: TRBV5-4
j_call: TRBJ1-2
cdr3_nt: TGTGCCAGCAGCTCCGAAGGGAGGGCCTATGGCTACACCTTC
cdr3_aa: CASSSEGRAYGYTF

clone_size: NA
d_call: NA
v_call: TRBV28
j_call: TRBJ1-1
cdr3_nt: TGTGCCAGCACCTCGGGCTCGAACACTGAAGCTTTCTTT
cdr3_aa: CASTSGSNTEAFF

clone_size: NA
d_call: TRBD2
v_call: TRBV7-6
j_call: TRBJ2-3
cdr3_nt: TGTGCCAGCAGCACTAGCGGAAGCACAGATACGCAGTATTTT
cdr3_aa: CASSTSGSTDTQYF

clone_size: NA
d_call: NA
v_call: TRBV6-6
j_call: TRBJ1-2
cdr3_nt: TGTGCCAGCAGTCGCGGGGGAGATGGCTACACCTTC
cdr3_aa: CASSRGGDGYTF

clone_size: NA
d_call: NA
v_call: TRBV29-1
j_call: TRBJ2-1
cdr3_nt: TGCAGCGTGACCAGGGGCGACAATGAGCAGTTCTTC
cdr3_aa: CSVTRGDNEQFF

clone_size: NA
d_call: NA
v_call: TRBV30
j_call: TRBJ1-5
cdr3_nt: TGTGCCTGGGGACGGAATAGCAATCAGCCCCAGCATTTT
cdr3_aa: CAWGRNSNQPQHF

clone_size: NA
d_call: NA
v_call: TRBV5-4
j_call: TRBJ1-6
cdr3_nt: TGTGCCAGCAGCTATAACAGGGTCACCCTCCACTTT
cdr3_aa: CASSYNRVTLHF

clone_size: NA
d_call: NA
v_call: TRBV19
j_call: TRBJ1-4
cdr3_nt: TGTGCCAGTAGTCTGTTCAATTCTAATGAAAAACTGTTTTTT
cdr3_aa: CASSLFNSNEKLFF

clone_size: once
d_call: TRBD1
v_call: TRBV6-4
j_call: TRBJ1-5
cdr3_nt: TGTGCCAGCAGTGACGGACAGGGCAATCAGCCCCAGCATTTT
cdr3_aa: CASSDGQGNQPQHF

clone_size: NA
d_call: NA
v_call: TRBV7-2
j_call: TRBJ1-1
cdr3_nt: TGTGCCAGCAGCTTTTTGGGGGGGAACACTGAAGCTTTCTTT
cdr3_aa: CASSFLGGNTEAFF

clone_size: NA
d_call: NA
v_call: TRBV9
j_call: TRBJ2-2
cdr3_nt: TGTGCCAGCAGCGTAGCTGAGAACACCGGGGAGCTGTTTTTT
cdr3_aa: CASSVAENTGELFF

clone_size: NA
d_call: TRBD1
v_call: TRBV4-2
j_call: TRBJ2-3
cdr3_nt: TGTGCCAGCAGCGAACCCCCGGCAGGGGGTCCAGATACGCAGTATTTT
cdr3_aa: CASSEPPAGGPDTQYF

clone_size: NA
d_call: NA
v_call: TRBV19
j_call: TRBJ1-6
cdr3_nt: TGTGCCACCACCCGGGGCGTGTGGGGAGAGAATTCACCCCTCCACTTT
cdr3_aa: CATTRGVWGENSPLHF

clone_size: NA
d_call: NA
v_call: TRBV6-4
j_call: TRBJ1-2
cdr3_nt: TGTGCCAGCAGTGACACGGGGGCAGGGGGCTACACCTTC
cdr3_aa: CASSDTGAGGYTF

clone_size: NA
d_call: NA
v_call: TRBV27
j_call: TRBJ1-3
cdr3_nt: TGTGCCAGCTCCGACCTGGGCTCTGGAAACACCATATATTTT
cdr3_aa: CASSDLGSGNTIYF

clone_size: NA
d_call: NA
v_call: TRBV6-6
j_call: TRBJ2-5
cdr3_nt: TGTGCCAGCAGTTTGACTAGTCCGAAGACCCAGTACTTC
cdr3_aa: CASSLTSPKTQYF

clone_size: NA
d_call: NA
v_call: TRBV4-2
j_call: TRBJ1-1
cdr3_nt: TGTGCCAGCAGCCAAGTAGGGGTTAACACTGAAGCTTTCTTT
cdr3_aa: CASSQVGVNTEAFF

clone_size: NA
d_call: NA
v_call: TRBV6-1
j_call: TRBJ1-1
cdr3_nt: TGTGCCAGCAGAAGCTACACTGAAGCTTTCTTT
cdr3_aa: CASRSYTEAFF

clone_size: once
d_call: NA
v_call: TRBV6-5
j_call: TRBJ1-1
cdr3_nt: TGTGCCAGCAGTGAATCCCCAAGGCACACTGAAGCTTTCTTT
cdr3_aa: CASSESPRHTEAFF

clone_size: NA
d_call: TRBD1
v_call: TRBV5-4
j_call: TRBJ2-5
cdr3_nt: TGTGCCAGCAGCTTGGGACAGGGGGTGATAGAGACCCAGTACTTC
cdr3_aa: CASSLGQGVIETQYF

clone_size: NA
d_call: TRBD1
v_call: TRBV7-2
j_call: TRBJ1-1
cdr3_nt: TGTGCCAGCAGCTGGGACAGGGTGAACACTGAAGCTTTCTTT
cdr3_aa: CASSWDRVNTEAFF

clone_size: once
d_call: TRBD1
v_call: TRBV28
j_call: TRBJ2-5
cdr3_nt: TGTGCCAGCAGTTCTGAAACAGGGGGAGTTTTGGAGACCCAGTACTTC
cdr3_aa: CASSSETGGVLETQYF

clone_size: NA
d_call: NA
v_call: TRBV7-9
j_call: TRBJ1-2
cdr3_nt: TGTGCCAGCAGCCCCGACTGGGGAGCTAACTATGGCTACACCTTC
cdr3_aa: CASSPDWGANYGYTF

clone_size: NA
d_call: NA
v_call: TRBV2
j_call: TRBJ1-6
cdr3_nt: TGTGCCAGCAGACAGGGACGCGCGGGGAATTCACCCCTCCACTTT
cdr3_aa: CASRQGRAGNSPLHF

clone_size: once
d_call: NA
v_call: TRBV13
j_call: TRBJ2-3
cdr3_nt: TGTGCCAGCAGCCCGCGATCACGGAGACTAGCAGATACGCAGTATTTT
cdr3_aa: CASSPRSRRLADTQYF